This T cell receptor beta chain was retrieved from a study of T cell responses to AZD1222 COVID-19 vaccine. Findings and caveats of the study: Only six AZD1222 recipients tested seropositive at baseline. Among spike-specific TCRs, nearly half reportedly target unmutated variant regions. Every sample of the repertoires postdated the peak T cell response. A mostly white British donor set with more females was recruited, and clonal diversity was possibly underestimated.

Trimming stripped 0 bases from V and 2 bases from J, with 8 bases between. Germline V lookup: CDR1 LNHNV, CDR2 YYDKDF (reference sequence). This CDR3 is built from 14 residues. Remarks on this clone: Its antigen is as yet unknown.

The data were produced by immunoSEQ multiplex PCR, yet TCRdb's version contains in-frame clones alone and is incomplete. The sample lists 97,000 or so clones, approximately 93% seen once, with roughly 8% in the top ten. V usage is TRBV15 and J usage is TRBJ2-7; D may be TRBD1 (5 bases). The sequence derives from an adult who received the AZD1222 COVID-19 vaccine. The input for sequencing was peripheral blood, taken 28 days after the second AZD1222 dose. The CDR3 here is CATSRDSGPYEQYF. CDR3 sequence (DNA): TGTGCCACCAGCAGAGATTCAGGGCCCTACGAGCAGTACTTC.